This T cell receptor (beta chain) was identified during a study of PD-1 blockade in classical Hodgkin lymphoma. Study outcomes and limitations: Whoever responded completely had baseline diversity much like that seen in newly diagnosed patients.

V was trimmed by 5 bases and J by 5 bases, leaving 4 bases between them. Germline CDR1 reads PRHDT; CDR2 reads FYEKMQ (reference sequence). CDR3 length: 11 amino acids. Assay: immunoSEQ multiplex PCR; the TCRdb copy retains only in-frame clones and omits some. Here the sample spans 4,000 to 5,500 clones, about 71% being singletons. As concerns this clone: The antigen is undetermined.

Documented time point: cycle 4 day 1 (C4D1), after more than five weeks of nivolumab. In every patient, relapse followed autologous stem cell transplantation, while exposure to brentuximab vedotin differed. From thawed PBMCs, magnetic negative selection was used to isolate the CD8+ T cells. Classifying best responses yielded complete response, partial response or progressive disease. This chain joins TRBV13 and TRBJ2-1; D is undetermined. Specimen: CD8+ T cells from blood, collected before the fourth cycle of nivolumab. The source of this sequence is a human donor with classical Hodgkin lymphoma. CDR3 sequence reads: CASSKDNEQFF. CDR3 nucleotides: TGTGCCAGCAGCAAAGACAATGAGCAGTTCTTC.